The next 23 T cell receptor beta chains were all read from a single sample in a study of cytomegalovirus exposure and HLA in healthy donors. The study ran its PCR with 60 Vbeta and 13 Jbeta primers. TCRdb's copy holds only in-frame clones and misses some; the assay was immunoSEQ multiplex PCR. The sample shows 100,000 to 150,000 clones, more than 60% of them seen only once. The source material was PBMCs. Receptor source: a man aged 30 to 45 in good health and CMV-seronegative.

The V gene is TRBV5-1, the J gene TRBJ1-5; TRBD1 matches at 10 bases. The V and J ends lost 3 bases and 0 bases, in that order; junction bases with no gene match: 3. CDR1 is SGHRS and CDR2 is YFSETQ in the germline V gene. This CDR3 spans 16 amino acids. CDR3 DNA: TGCGCCAGCAGCTGGGGGACAGGGGATAGCAATCAGCCCCAGCATTTT. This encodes CASSWGTGDSNQPQHF.

CDR3 loop: CASSLPGLNTEAFF. DNA for the CDR3: TGTGCCAGCAGTTTGCCAGGGTTGAACACTGAAGCTTTCTTT. The V call is TRBV27, the J call TRBJ1-1, with TRBD1 as a possible D gene (5 bases). The CDR3 covers 14 residues. From germline, CDR1 is MNHEY and CDR2 SMNVEV (reference sequence). V was cut by 3 bases and J by 0 bases, with 8 bases left in between.

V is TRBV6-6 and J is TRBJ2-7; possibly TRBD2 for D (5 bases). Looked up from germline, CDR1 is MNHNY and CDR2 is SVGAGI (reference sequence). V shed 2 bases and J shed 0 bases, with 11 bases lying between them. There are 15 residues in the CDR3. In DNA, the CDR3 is TGTGCCAGCAGTTACCCCGGACTGTCCTCCTACGAGCAGTACTTC. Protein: CASSYPGLSSYEQYF.

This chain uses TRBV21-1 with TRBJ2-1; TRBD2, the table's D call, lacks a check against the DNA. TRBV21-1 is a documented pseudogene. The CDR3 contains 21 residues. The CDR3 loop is CASSKLGDRRLAGIRYNEQFF. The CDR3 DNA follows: TGTGCCAGCAGCAAACTCGGGGATCGCAGACTAGCGGGAATAAGGTACAATGAGCAGTTCTTC.

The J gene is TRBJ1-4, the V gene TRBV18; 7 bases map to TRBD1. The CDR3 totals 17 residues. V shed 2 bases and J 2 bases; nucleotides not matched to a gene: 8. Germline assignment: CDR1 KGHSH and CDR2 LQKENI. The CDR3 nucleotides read TGTGCCAGCTCACCAGTGGGACAGCGAACGACTAATGAAAAACTGTTTTTT. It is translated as CASSPVGQRTTNEKLFF.

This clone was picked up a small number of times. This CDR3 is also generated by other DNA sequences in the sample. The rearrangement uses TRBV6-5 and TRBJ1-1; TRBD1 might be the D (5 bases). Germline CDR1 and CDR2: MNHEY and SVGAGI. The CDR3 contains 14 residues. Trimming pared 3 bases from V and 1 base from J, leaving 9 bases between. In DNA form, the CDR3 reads TGTGCCAGCAGTTATTGGGGGGAGAACACTGAAGCTTTCTTT. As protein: CASSYWGENTEAFF.

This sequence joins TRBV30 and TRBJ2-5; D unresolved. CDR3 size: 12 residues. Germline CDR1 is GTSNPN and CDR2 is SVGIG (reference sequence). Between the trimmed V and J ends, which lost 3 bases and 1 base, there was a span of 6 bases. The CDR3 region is CAWRSAQETQYF. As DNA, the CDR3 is TGTGCCTGGAGAAGCGCCCAAGAGACCCAGTACTTC.

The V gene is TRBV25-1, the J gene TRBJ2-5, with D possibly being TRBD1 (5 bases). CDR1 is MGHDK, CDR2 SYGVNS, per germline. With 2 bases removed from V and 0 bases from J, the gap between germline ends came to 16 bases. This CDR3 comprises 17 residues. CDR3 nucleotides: TGTGCCAGCAGTGAAATGGGGCCAGGAATGTACCAAGAGACCCAGTACTTC. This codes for CASSEMGPGMYQETQYF.

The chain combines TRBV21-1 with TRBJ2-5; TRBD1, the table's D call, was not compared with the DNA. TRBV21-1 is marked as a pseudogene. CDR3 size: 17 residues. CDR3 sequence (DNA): TGTGCCAGCAGCAAAACCCCCGGGACAGATGGTTTAGAGACCCAGTACTTC. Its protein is CASSKTPGTDGLETQYF.

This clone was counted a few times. For the CDR3, the DNA is TGTGCCAGCAGTGAGGGCAGGGGGTTCCGGATGAACACTGAAGCTTTCTTT. It is translated as CASSEGRGFRMNTEAFF. The gene calls are TRBV6-1 and TRBJ1-1, with TRBD1 identical over 7 bases. Germline V gene sequence: CDR1 MNHNS, CDR2 SASEGT. The CDR3 totals 17 residues. V lost 3 bases and J lost 0; bases outside the gene matches: 10.

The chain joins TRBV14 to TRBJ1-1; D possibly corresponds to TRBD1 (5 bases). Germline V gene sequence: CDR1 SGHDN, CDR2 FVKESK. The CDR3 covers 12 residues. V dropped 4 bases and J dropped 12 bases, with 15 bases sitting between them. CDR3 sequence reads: CASSRPGSRTFF. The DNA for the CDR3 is TGTGCCAGCAGCCGCCCAGGGTCGAGAACTTTCTTT.

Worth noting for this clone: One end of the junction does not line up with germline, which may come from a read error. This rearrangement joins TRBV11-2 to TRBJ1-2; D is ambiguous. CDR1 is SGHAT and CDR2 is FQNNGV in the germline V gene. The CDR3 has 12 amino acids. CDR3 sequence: CASSVERRGYTF. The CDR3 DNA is TGTGCCAGCAGCGTAGAGAGGAGGGGCTACACCTTC.

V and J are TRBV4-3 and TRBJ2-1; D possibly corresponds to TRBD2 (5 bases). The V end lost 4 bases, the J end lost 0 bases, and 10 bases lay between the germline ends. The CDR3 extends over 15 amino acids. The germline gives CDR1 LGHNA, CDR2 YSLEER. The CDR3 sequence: CASSPLGSSYNEQFF. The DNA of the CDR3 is TGCGCCAGCAGCCCCCTTGGGAGCTCCTACAATGAGCAGTTCTTC.

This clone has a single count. The CDR3 loop reads CASNTGGAGPEAFF. The CDR3 bases are TGTGCCAGCAACACAGGGGGCGCCGGGCCTGAAGCTTTCTTT. The rearrangement joins TRBV6-5 to TRBJ1-1; 9 nucleotides line up with TRBD1. The CDR3 totals 14 residues. The V gene's germline CDR1 is MNHEY and CDR2 SVGAGI. V gave up 7 bases and J gave up 6 bases; unmatched junction bases: 9.

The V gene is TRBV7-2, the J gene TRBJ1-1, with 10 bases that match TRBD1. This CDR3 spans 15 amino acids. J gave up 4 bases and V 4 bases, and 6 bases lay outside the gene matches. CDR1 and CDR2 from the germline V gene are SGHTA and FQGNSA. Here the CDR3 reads CASSSTGGWGTEAFF. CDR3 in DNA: TGTGCCAGCAGCTCGACAGGGGGCTGGGGCACTGAAGCTTTCTTT.

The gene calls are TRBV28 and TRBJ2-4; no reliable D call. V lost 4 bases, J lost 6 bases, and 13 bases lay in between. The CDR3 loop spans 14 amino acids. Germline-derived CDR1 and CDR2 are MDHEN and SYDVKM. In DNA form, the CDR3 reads TGTGCCAGCAGTTACTTCCAACAGTCAAACATTCAGTACTTC. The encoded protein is CASSYFQQSNIQYF.

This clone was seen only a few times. CDR3 protein: CASSALAGSSYNEQFF. The CDR3 DNA follows: TGTGCCAGCAGCGCTTTAGCGGGAAGCTCCTACAATGAGCAGTTCTTC. V is TRBV9 and J is TRBJ2-1, with 8 bases identical to TRBD2. V lost 3 bases, J lost 0 bases, and 5 bases stayed unmatched. CDR1 is SGDLS, CDR2 YYNGEE, per germline. This CDR3 is 16 amino acids long. Based on the CDR3 plus reference TRBV9 and TRBJ2-1, the full variable domain is DSGVTQTPKHLITATGQRVTLRCSPRSGDLSVYWYQQSLDQGLQFLIQYYNGEERAKGNILERFSAQQFPDLHSELNLSSLELGDSALYFCASSALAGSSYNEQFFGPGTRLTVL.

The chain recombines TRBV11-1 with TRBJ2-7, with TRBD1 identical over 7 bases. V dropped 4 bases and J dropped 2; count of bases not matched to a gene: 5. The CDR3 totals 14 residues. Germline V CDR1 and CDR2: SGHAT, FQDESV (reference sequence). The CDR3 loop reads CASSSTGNTYEQYF. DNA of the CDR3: TGTGCCAGCAGCTCGACAGGGAATACCTACGAGCAGTACTTC.

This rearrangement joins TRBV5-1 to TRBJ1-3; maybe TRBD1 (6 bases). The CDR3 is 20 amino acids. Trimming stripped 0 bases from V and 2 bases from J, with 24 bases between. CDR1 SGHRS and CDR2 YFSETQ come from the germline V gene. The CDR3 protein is CASSLGRSWGLTETGNTIYF. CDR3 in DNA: TGCGCCAGCAGCTTGGGGCGGTCTTGGGGGCTGACAGAAACTGGAAACACCATATATTTT.

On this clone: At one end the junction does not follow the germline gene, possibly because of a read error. CDR3 nucleotide sequence: TGTGCCAGCTCGCCACGACAGAGCAGGGGGCGCGTACTGAACACTGAAGCTTTCTTT. This codes for CASSPRQSRGRVLNTEAFF. The J gene is TRBJ1-1, the V gene TRBV18; the match to TRBD1 covers 8 bases. Germline V gives CDR1 KGHSH, CDR2 LQKENI. This CDR3 has 19 amino acids.

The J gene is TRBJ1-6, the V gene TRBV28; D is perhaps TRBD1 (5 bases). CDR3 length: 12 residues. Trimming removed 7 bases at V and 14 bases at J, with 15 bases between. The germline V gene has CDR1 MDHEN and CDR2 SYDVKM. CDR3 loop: CASNKGVLTLHF. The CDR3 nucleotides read TGTGCCAGCAATAAAGGGGTCCTCACCCTCCACTTT.

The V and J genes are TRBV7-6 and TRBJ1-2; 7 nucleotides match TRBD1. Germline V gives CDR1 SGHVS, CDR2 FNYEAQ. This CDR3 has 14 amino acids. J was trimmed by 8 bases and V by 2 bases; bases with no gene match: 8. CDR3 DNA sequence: TGTGCCAGCAGCTTATTGGAGGGGGCAGGAGGCTACACCTTC. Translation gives CASSLLEGAGGYTF. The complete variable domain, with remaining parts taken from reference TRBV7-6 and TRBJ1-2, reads GAGVSQSPRYKVTKRGQDVALRCDPISGHVSLYWYRQALGQGPEFLTYFNYEAQQDKSGLPNDRFSAERPEGSISTLTIQRTEQRDSAMYRCASSLLEGAGGYTFGSGTRLTVV.

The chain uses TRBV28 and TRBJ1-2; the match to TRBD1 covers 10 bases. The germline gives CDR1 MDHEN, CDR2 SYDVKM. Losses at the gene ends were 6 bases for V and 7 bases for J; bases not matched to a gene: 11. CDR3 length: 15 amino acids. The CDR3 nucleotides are TGTGCCAGCAGCACCGGACAGGGGGAATTTGTTGGCTACACCTTC. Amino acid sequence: CASSTGQGEFVGYTF.